This TCR beta chain stems from a study of Ad26.COV2.S vaccination and SARS-CoV-2 variants. Turning to the study itself: Intramuscular Ad26.COV2.S at 5x10^10 or 1x10^11 viral particles.

Treatment indicated: some 20 received Ad26.COV2.S at low or high dose, single or two shots; 5 received placebo; per-sample allocation not given. It was on day 63 after the first vaccine or placebo injection that samples were taken. Built on an Ad26 vector, the vaccine expressed Wuhan-strain SARS-CoV-2 spike. Sequencing used immunoSEQ multiplex PCR; TCRdb keeps in-frame clones, though not all of them. Among roughly 400,000 clones listed, about 88% were seen once. This CDR3 is built from 15 residues. Germline V gives CDR1 SNHLY, CDR2 FYNNEI. V was pared by 4 bases and J by 1 base, with 3 bases of the junction left unmatched.

The sequences come from peripheral blood, collected in a trial of Ad26.COV2.S vaccine versus placebo. This sequence joins TRBV2 and TRBJ1-2; TRBD1 aligns across 10 bases. The sequence was collected from a person aged 18-65 years who received the Ad26.COV2.S COVID-19 vaccine or a placebo. CDR3 protein: CASSAGQGGNYGYTF. The CDR3 nucleotides are TGTGCCAGCAGTGCCGGACAGGGGGGTAACTATGGCTACACCTTC.